Shown below are 17 T cell receptor beta chains from a single sample sequenced in a study of T cells after yellow fever vaccination. TCRdb re-called the 5' RACE reads with MiXCR, one entry per CDR3 protein. Seen here are under 500,000 distinct CDR3 sequences, 15% to 20% observed once, and the top ten hold around 17%. The specimen comprised PBMCs, sampled before the yellow fever booster vaccination. These receptors all come from a young man who received the YFV17D yellow fever vaccine.

This clonotype has only a few counts. The rearrangement joins TRBV7-2 to TRBJ2-5; D is uncertain. Trimming left V 1 base short and J 4 bases short, with 7 bases between. The V gene's germline CDR1 is SGHTA and CDR2 FQGNSA. The CDR3 contains 13 residues. CDR3 sequence: CASSLEVGETQYF. The CDR3, as DNA: TGTGCCAGCAGCTTAGAAGTAGGAGAGACCCAGTACTTC.

A few counts support this clonotype. The V gene is TRBV4-3, the J gene TRBJ1-3; 10 nucleotides match TRBD1. The CDR3 contains 19 residues. Germline V gene data show CDR1 as LGHNA and CDR2 as YSLEER. V was clipped by 4 bases and J by 1 base; unmatched bases: 13. The DNA of the CDR3 is TGCGCCAGCAGCCCGGACCCAGAGACAGGGGGCTTGTCTGGAAACACCATATATTTT. Encoded protein: CASSPDPETGGLSGNTIYF.

The chain uses TRBV10-3 and TRBJ2-7; the match to TRBD1 covers 10 bases. The CDR3 sequence is 13 residues long. Germline CDR1 reads ENHRY; CDR2 reads SYGVKD. V lost 6 bases, J lost 3 bases, and 2 bases stayed unmatched. This CDR3 reads CAISRTGGYEQYF. The CDR3 bases are TGTGCCATCAGCCGGACAGGGGGCTACGAGCAGTACTTC.

This clonotype has at least ten counts. This chain connects TRBV7-8 to TRBJ2-1; 10 nucleotides match TRBD1. Germline V gives CDR1 SGHVS, CDR2 FQNEAQ. Germline trimming cut 5 bases from V and 7 bases from J; bases unmatched to any gene: 5. The CDR3 length is 14 residues. The CDR3: CASSNRQGANEQFF. Written as DNA, the CDR3 is TGTGCCAGCAGCAACCGACAGGGGGCAAATGAGCAGTTCTTC.

V is TRBV4-2 and J is TRBJ2-3, with TRBD2 as a possible D gene (6 bases). The germline gives CDR1 LGHNA, CDR2 YNFKEQ. Trimming took 0 bases from V and 1 from J, leaving 11 bases between them. The CDR3 totals 16 residues. The CDR3 DNA reads as TGTGCCAGCAGCCAAGATCGGGCTAGCGGCACAGATACGCAGTATTTT. Protein product: CASSQDRASGTDTQYF.

This clonotype was counted only a few times. The chain uses TRBV4-3 and TRBJ2-4, with D possibly matching TRBD2 (5 bases). The V end lost 0 bases, the J end lost 7 bases, and 13 bases lay between the germline ends. CDR3 length: 15 residues. Germline CDR1 and CDR2: LGHNA and YSLEER. For the CDR3, the DNA is TGCGCCAGCAGCCAAGATCAGTATCCGGGGAACATTCAGTACTTC. Translating it yields CASSQDQYPGNIQYF.

Ten or more counts support this clonotype. This chain connects TRBV7-9 to TRBJ2-3; D possibly corresponds to TRBD1 (6 bases). The CDR3 extends over 12 amino acids. The V and J ends lost 2 bases and 6 bases respectively, with 6 bases between them. Germline V gives CDR1 SEHNR, CDR2 FQNEAQ (reference sequence). The CDR3 region is CASSLQGDTQYF. The CDR3 DNA reads as TGTGCCAGCAGCTTACAGGGGGATACGCAGTATTTT. Full variable domain (outside the CDR3, taken from reference TRBV7-9 and TRBJ2-3): DTGVSQNPRHKITKRGQNVTFRCDPISEHNRLYWYRQTLGQGPEFLTYFQNEAQLEKSRLLSDRFSAERPKGSFSTLEIQRTEQGDSAMYLCASSLQGDTQYFGPGTRLTVL.

The gene calls are TRBV28 and TRBJ2-1, with 9 bases matching TRBD2. CDR3 length: 14 residues. The germline gives CDR1 MDHEN, CDR2 SYDVKM. Losses at the gene ends were 4 bases for V and 5 bases for J; bases not matched to a gene: 3. The CDR3 DNA sequence: TGTGCCAGCAGTTGGCCTAGCGGGGACAATGAGCAGTTCTTC. Its translation is CASSWPSGDNEQFF.

The CDR3 bases are TGTGCCAGCAGCCAAGGTCTCGGAAGCCTAGCCAAAAACATTCAGTACTTC. Translating it yields CASSQGLGSLAKNIQYF. The chain links TRBV3-1 to TRBJ2-4; no definite D call. V lost 1 base, J lost 0 bases, and 13 bases lay in between. The CDR3 sequence is 17 residues long. CDR1 and CDR2 from the germline V gene are LGHDT and YNNKEL (reference sequence).

This chain joins TRBV5-6 and TRBJ2-1; D is unresolved. The CDR3 spans 12 residues. Trimming cost V 3 bases and J 9 bases, with 10 bases left between them. Germline CDR1 SGHDT, CDR2 YYEEEE. The CDR3 DNA is TGTGCCAGCAGCTCGGACCGTACTGAGCAGTTCTTC. As protein: CASSSDRTEQFF.

This clonotype has more than one count but fewer than ten. The chain links TRBV7-6 to TRBJ2-2; D is unclear. The CDR3 is made up of 15 amino acids. From germline, CDR1 is SGHVS and CDR2 FNYEAQ. The germline V and J ends were trimmed by 4 bases and 0 bases, with 9 bases remaining between them. The CDR3, as DNA: TGTGCCAGCAGCTCGCCGACAACGAACACCGGGGAGCTGTTTTTT. Its protein is CASSSPTTNTGELFF.

This clonotype was recorded a few times. The genes are TRBV5-1 and TRBJ2-3; D is unclear. Germline V lookup: CDR1 SGHRS, CDR2 YFSETQ. The CDR3 loop spans 16 amino acids. V was clipped by 0 bases and J by 4 bases, with 15 bases between them. CDR3 nucleotide sequence: TGCGCCAGCAGCTTGGCCACTGGGTGGCTGGCAGATACGCAGTATTTT. Translation gives CASSLATGWLADTQYF.

J is TRBJ2-1 and V is TRBV4-3, with 9 bases matching TRBD2. The V segment lost 0 bases and the J segment 8 bases; nucleotides outside the gene matches: 8. Germline CDR1 and CDR2: LGHNA and YSLEER. This CDR3 has 16 residues. The CDR3, as DNA: TGCGCCAGCAGCCAAGAAGGGCGGGGGGGCGTCCATGAGCAGTTCTTC. Its translation: CASSQEGRGGVHEQFF.

The V and J genes are TRBV7-2 and TRBJ1-3; no firm D call. Trimming took 4 bases from V and 8 from J, leaving 6 bases between them. This CDR3 is 11 amino acids long. Germline loops: CDR1 SGHTA, CDR2 FQGNSA. Written as DNA, the CDR3 is TGTGCCAGCAGCTCAGCGGACACCATATATTTT. Translating gives CASSSADTIYF. The whole variable domain, remainder taken from reference TRBV7-2 and TRBJ1-3, is GAGVSQSPSNKVTEKGKDVELRCDPISGHTALYWYRQSLGQGLEFLIYFQGNSAPDKSGLPSDRFSAERTGGSVSTLTIQRTQQEDSAVYLCASSSADTIYFGEGSWLTVV.

As regards this clonotype: One end of the junction does not line up with germline, which may come from a read error. The J gene is TRBJ1-6, the V gene TRBV7-7; no clear D. Per germline, CDR1 SSHAT and CDR2 FNYEAQ (reference sequence). The CDR3 length is 18 residues. The CDR3: CASSSKGTRYSYNSPLHF. For the CDR3, the DNA is TGTGCTAGCAGCTCCAAGGGAACCCGGTACTCCTATAATTCACCCCTCCACTTT.

In its sample, this clonotype was seen a few times. This sequence joins TRBV7-3 and TRBJ2-5, with no clear D. The CDR3 is 13 residues long. V dropped 4 bases and J dropped 7 bases, with 13 bases sitting between them. Germline values: CDR1 SGHTA, CDR2 FQGTGA. The CDR3 DNA reads as TGTGCCAGCAGCTCGGAAGGGCTAGGGACCCAGTACTTC. This encodes CASSSEGLGTQYF.

This clonotype appeared a few times. The genes are TRBV20-1 and TRBJ2-7; 9 bases line up with TRBD1. Germline CDR1 is DFQATT and CDR2 is SNEGSKA (reference sequence). V shed 0 bases, J shed 4 bases, and the junction held 10 bases outside the gene matches. The CDR3 is 16 amino acids. CDR3 sequence reads: CSARDPGQGRGYEQYF. The DNA of the CDR3 is TGCAGTGCTAGAGATCCCGGACAGGGGAGGGGGTACGAGCAGTACTTC.